The T cell receptor (beta chain) described here comes from a study of cytomegalovirus exposure and HLA in healthy donors. The length of the CDR3 is 13 residues. The V segment lost 2 bases and the J segment 7 bases; nucleotides outside the gene matches: 4. CDR1 is SGHTA, CDR2 FQGNSA, per germline. The primer mix had 60 Vbeta and 13 Jbeta primers. The protocol was immunoSEQ multiplex PCR, while the TCRdb copy is restricted to in-frame clones and leaves out a portion. The table records around 130,000 clones, approximately 79% of them present only once. Note on this clone: Its antigen is as yet unknown.

General study findings and limits: The presence/absence work took it that sequencing depth was about the same across donors. An analysis was carried out at a later point. It showed that HLA-associated TCR beta chains were more clonally expanded than equally common non-associated chains.

The chain combines TRBV7-2 with TRBJ1-1; 7 bases align to TRBD1. Sequencing was performed on PBMCs. The receptor was isolated from a man between 25 and 39 years old in good health and CMV-seronegative. The CDR3 sequence: CASSLNRGLEAFF. The CDR3 bases are TGTGCCAGCAGCTTAAACAGGGGACTTGAAGCTTTCTTT. Filled out from reference TRBV7-2 and TRBJ1-1, the complete variable domain reads GAGVSQSPSNKVTEKGKDVELRCDPISGHTALYWYRQSLGQGLEFLIYFQGNSAPDKSGLPSDRFSAERTGGSVSTLTIQRTQQEDSAVYLCASSLNRGLEAFFGQGTRLTVV.